Following are 13 T cell receptor beta chains from one sample sequenced in a study of cytomegalovirus exposure and HLA in healthy donors. PCR used 60 Vbeta primers and 13 Jbeta primers. Profiling relied on immunoSEQ multiplex PCR, and the TCRdb table lists in-frame clones only, not all of them. The top ten hold 11% to 15% of the sample, which has roughly 160,000 clones, over 60% seen once. The sequenced sample was PBMCs. These TCRs come from a middle-aged man in good health and CMV-seropositive.

This clone has only one observation. The chain combines TRBV6-6 with TRBJ2-2; D gene uncertain. The CDR3 runs to 13 residues. Per germline, CDR1 MNHNY and CDR2 SVGAGI (reference sequence). V was clipped by 7 bases and J by 5 bases, with 11 bases between them. CDR3 sequence (DNA): TGTGCCAGCATTCAGGTCGAGACCGGGGAGCTGTTTTTT. It is translated as CASIQVETGELFF.

This clone was found a few times. This chain uses TRBV6-1 with TRBJ2-7, with TRBD1 as a possible D gene (6 bases). V lost 7 bases and J lost 4, with 20 bases in between. The CDR3 totals 15 residues. Germline loops: CDR1 MNHNS, CDR2 SASEGT. Here the CDR3 reads CASNMGHSLMYEQYV. In nucleotides, the CDR3 is TGTGCCAGCAACATGGGACATAGTTTAATGTACGAGCAGTACGTC.

V gene TRBV9 combines with J gene TRBJ2-7; 12 nucleotides agree with TRBD2. This CDR3 has 15 amino acids. CDR1 SGDLS and CDR2 YYNGEE come from the germline V gene. The junction had 3 bases not matched to a gene; V was cut back by 0 bases and J by 5 bases. In nucleotides, the CDR3 is TGTGCCAGCAGCGTAGTGGGGACTAGCGGGCACGAGCAGTACGTC. This translates into CASSVVGTSGHEQYV.

The chain combines TRBV19 with TRBJ2-2; tentative D call: TRBD1 (7 bases). V shed 5 bases and J shed 6 bases, with 10 bases lying between them. The germline gives CDR1 LNHDA, CDR2 SQIVND (reference sequence). The CDR3 runs to 13 residues. CDR3 region: CASSAGGPGELFF. CDR3 DNA: TGTGCCAGTAGTGCAGGGGGGCCCGGGGAGCTGTTTTTT.

This rearrangement joins TRBV6-1 to TRBJ2-1; 10 bases line up with TRBD2. In germline, CDR1 is MNHNS, CDR2 SASEGT. CDR3 length: 15 residues. V lost 0 bases and J lost 15; bases outside the gene matches: 11. The CDR3 protein is CASSEAGLAGARGFF. CDR3 nucleotides: TGTGCCAGCAGTGAAGCGGGGCTAGCGGGGGCAAGGGGGTTCTTC.

The rearrangement links TRBV10-1 to TRBJ2-5, with 9 bases aligning to TRBD2. Germline CDR1 and CDR2: WNHNN and SYGVQD (reference sequence). This CDR3 has 14 residues. V lost 6 bases and J lost 5; bases outside the gene matches: 7. The CDR3 is CASSPGTSKETQYF. CDR3 DNA sequence: TGCGCCAGCAGCCCCGGGACTAGCAAGGAGACCCAGTACTTC.

V usage is TRBV28 and J usage is TRBJ1-3; TRBD1 matches at 8 bases. The J segment lost 4 bases and the V segment lost 4 bases, leaving 12 bases of the junction unmatched. CDR3 size: 17 residues. The V gene's germline CDR1 is MDHEN and CDR2 SYDVKM. CDR3 amino acids: CASSSRGLVFLGNTIYF. CDR3 sequence (DNA): TGTGCCAGCAGTTCCAGGGGGCTAGTGTTTCTGGGAAACACCATATATTTT.

The genes are TRBV25-1 and TRBJ2-2, with 7 nucleotides matching TRBD2. The CDR3 sequence is 15 residues long. Germline V gene lookup returns CDR1 MGHDK and CDR2 SYGVNS. Trimming took 6 bases from V and 1 from J; bases not matched to a gene: 5. CDR3: CASSPWGGNTGELFF. The CDR3 nucleotides are TGTGCCAGCAGCCCCTGGGGGGGGAACACCGGGGAGCTGTTTTTT.

The chain links TRBV27 to TRBJ2-7; D is possibly TRBD2 (6 bases). Trimming cost V 2 bases and J 2 bases, with 16 bases left between them. This CDR3 is built from 16 residues. CDR1 and CDR2 (germline): MNHEY, SMNVEV (reference sequence). The CDR3 loop reads CASSLKFGGTPYEQYF. Here the CDR3 DNA reads TGTGCCAGCAGTTTAAAATTTGGGGGGACCCCCTACGAGCAGTACTTC.

This chain joins TRBV4-3 and TRBJ2-5; D ambiguous. Trimming removed 1 base at V and 5 bases at J, with 17 bases between. The V gene's germline CDR1 is LGHNA and CDR2 YSLEER. This CDR3 is 16 amino acids long. CDR3 amino acids: CASSQGSYVGLETQYF. The CDR3 DNA reads TGCGCCAGCAGCCAAGGTTCATATGTCGGTCTGGAGACCCAGTACTTC.

The chain is built from TRBV9 and TRBJ1-2; 7 nucleotides match TRBD1. Germline-derived CDR1 and CDR2 are SGDLS and YYNGEE. The CDR3 is made up of 15 amino acids. V trimming: 4 bases; J trimming: 1 base; junction bases outside the gene matches: 7. CDR3 bases: TGTGCCAGCAGCCAAGGGACAGCTCTTAACTATGGCTACACCTTC. It translates to CASSQGTALNYGYTF.

The rearrangement joins TRBV7-9 to TRBJ2-1; the match to TRBD2 covers 11 bases. The CDR3 spans 18 residues. Germline V gene lookup returns CDR1 SEHNR and CDR2 FQNEAQ (reference sequence). V lost 3 bases and J lost 3; bases outside the gene matches: 10. The CDR3, as DNA: TGTGCCAGCAGCTTTTCGTTCGTGACTAGCGGGGACTACAATGAGCAGTTCTTC. Its protein product is CASSFSFVTSGDYNEQFF.

This rearrangement joins TRBV7-2 to TRBJ2-7, with TRBD1 identical over 12 bases. This CDR3 has 14 amino acids. V lost 4 bases and J lost 7; bases outside the gene matches: 5. Germline-derived CDR1 and CDR2 are SGHTA and FQGNSA. In nucleotides, the CDR3 is TGTGCCAGCAGCTCGGGACAGGGGGCGCGGGAGCAGTACTTC. It yields the protein CASSSGQGAREQYF.